A selection of T cell receptor beta chains follows, all from one sample in a study of radiotherapy plus CTLA-4 blockade in lung cancer. Profiling relied on immunoSEQ multiplex PCR, and the TCRdb table lists in-frame clones only, not all of them. This table holds more than 90,000 clones, roughly 88% found once. The source material was peripheral blood, sampled from a patient treated with radiotherapy plus ipilimumab. These receptor sequences come from a human donor with non-small cell lung cancer that progressed on radiotherapy plus ipilimumab. CDR3s include the opening cysteine and the closing phenylalanine or tryptophan. Fields, in order: J gene, D gene, clone size, V gene, CDR3 protein, CDR3 DNA. D genes are given only for firm matches. Not all rows give a size; the values are once, few, many and, for expanded clones, a class.

TRBJ1-1	TRBD1	NA	TRBV5-1	CASSARQGHTEAFF	TGCGCCAGCAGCGCGCGACAGGGACACACTGAAGCTTTCTTT
TRBJ2-2	TRBD2	NA	TRBV18	CASSLLAGTNTGELFF	TGTGCCAGCTCACTGCTAGCGGGGACGAACACCGGGGAGCTGTTTTTT
TRBJ1-1	NA	NA	TRBV6-6	CASSFGSPVNTEAFF	TGTGCCAGCAGTTTCGGTAGTCCCGTGAACACTGAAGCTTTCTTT
TRBJ2-2	NA	NA	TRBV2	CASGDFLMNTGELFF	TGTGCCAGTGGGGATTTTTTAATGAACACCGGGGAGCTGTTTTTT
TRBJ2-2	NA	NA	TRBV4-2	CASSQDTGRRGSNTGELFF	TGTGCCAGCAGCCAAGACACCGGTAGGCGAGGGAGTAACACCGGGGAGCTGTTTTTT
TRBJ1-1	NA	NA	TRBV6-1	CATFTGGSEAFF	TGTGCCACTTTCACCGGGGGTTCTGAAGCTTTCTTT
TRBJ1-5	NA	NA	TRBV19	CASSHRAGHPPPQHF	TGTGCCAGTAGCCACAGAGCGGGACACCCACCGCCCCAGCATTTT
TRBJ2-5	NA	NA	TRBV5-1	CASYRAQSETQYF	TGCGCCAGCTACCGGGCGCAGTCAGAGACCCAGTACTTC
TRBJ1-4	NA	once	TRBV5-1	CASRTGDIREKLFF	TGCGCCAGCAGAACCGGGGACATCAGGGAAAAACTGTTTTTT
TRBJ1-2	NA	NA	TRBV6-5	CASSYWQGNGYTF	TGTGCCAGCAGTTACTGGCAGGGTAATGGCTACACCTTC
TRBJ2-5	NA	NA	TRBV5-6	CASSLVGQQETQYF	TGTGCCAGCAGCTTGGTAGGCCAACAAGAGACCCAGTACTTC
TRBJ1-4	TRBD1	NA	TRBV10-3	CATRDRDGTNEKLFF	TGTGCCACCAGGGACAGGGACGGTACTAATGAAAAACTGTTTTTT
TRBJ1-2	NA	NA	TRBV28	CASSLTGSYGYTF	TGTGCCAGCAGTTTGACAGGAAGCTATGGCTACACCTTC
TRBJ2-1	NA	NA	TRBV5-4	CASSLPGTGARIGEQFF	TGTGCCAGCAGCTTGCCCGGGACGGGGGCGCGAATAGGTGAGCAGTTCTTC
TRBJ1-1	NA	NA	TRBV7-8	CASSLRGDTEAFF	TGTGCCAGCAGCCTGAGGGGGGATACTGAAGCTTTCTTT
TRBJ1-5	TRBD1	NA	TRBV25-1	CASSGQGGNQPQHF	TGTGCCAGCAGTGGACAGGGTGGCAATCAGCCCCAGCATTTT
TRBJ1-1	NA	NA	TRBV6-5	CASRRGKMNTEAFF	TGTGCCAGCCGACGAGGAAAGATGAACACTGAAGCTTTCTTT
TRBJ1-1	NA	NA	TRBV5-4	CASSLNSGSTTEAFF	TGTGCCAGCAGCTTGAATTCAGGGTCTACCACTGAAGCTTTCTTT
TRBJ1-2	NA	once	TRBV19	CASMGSSYGYTF	TGTGCCAGTATGGGGAGTTCCTATGGCTACACCTTC
TRBJ2-7	TRBD2	NA	TRBV11-2	CASSLMTSGTYEQYF	TGTGCCAGCAGCTTAATGACTAGCGGGACCTACGAGCAGTACTTC
TRBJ2-1	NA	NA	TRBV10-2	CASNLEGTPRSNEQFF	TGCGCCAGCAACCTTGAGGGGACGCCAAGGTCCAATGAGCAGTTCTTC
TRBJ2-3	NA	NA	TRBV5-1	CASHRQASGDTQYF	TGCGCCAGCCACCGACAGGCATCAGGAGATACGCAGTATTTT
TRBJ1-1	NA	once	TRBV11-2	CASSHRETEAFF	TGTGCCAGCAGCCACAGGGAAACTGAAGCTTTCTTT
TRBJ2-1	TRBD2	NA	TRBV10-3	CAISEGGLAGGGSYNEQFF	TGTGCCATCAGTGAAGGGGGACTAGCGGGAGGAGGTTCCTACAATGAGCAGTTCTTC
TRBJ2-5	NA	NA	TRBV11-3	CASSLGGALETQYF	TGTGCCAGCAGCTTAGGGGGCGCGTTAGAGACCCAGTACTTC
TRBJ2-5	NA	NA	TRBV5-1	CASSIRPRLGETQYF	TGCGCCAGCAGCATACGTCCGAGACTAGGAGAGACCCAGTACTTC